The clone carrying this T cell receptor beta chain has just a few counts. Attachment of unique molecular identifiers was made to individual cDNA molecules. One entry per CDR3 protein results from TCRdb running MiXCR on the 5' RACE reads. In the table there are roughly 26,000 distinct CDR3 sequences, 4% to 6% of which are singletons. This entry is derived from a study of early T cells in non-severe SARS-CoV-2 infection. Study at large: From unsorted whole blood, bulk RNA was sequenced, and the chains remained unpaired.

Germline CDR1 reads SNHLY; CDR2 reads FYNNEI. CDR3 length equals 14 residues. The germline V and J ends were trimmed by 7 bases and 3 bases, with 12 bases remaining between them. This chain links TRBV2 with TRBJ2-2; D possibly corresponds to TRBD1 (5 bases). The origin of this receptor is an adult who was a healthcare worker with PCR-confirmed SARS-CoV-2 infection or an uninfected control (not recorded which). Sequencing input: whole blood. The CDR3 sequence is CASTIRRDTGELFF. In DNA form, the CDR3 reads TGTGCCAGCACCATACGCAGGGACACCGGGGAGCTGTTTTTT.